Listed here are 14 T cell receptor beta chains from one sample, sequenced in a study of CXCR3-negative and CXCR3-positive naive CD8 T cells. Overall study findings and caveats: Relative to CXCR3-negative naive cells, CXCR3-positive naive cells had more hydrophobic TRB CDR3s.

Libraries were UMI-labeled 5' RACE TRB cDNA. Reanalyzing the 5' RACE reads, TCRdb keeps one entry per CDR3 protein, without DNA. The sample table sets out roughly 63,000 distinct CDR3 sequences. Their recognized antigens are unknown. The specimen sequenced was naive CXCR3+ CD8+ T cells from blood. Subset: CD45RO-CCR7+CD27+CD95- naive CD8+ T cells expressing CXCR3 (TNR3+). The receptors originated from a human donor in good health. Some clones in this sample may be carry-over from other donors' samples.

CDR3: CASSQADSSNQPQHF. The chain links TRBV4-3 to TRBJ1-5. The length of the CDR3 is 15 residues. CDR1 and CDR2 (germline): LGHNA, YSLEER.

This chain links TRBV7-2 with TRBJ2-7. The CDR3 covers 15 residues. Germline V gene sequence: CDR1 SGHTA, CDR2 FQGNSA. CDR3 loop: CASSLFLNGAYEQYF.

V is TRBV12-5 and J is TRBJ2-2; TCRdb reports TRBD1, a call that lacks DNA to check it against. From germline, CDR1 is LGHNT and CDR2 FRNRAP. This CDR3 spans 14 amino acids. CDR3 loop: CASGPRGSTGELFF.

The chain has TRBV5-1 and TRBJ1-1; TCRdb's D call of TRBD1 is untestable without DNA. Germline loops: CDR1 SGHRS, CDR2 YFSETQ. The CDR3 consists of 15 residues. The CDR3 is CASSSLTEMNTEAFF.

J is TRBJ2-1 and V is TRBV19; TCRdb indicates TRBD1, and absent DNA this call remains unverified. The CDR3 sequence is 13 residues long. Germline V lookup: CDR1 LNHDA, CDR2 SQIVND (reference sequence). This chain's CDR3 is CASSSQGYNEQFF.

J is TRBJ1-2 and V is TRBV12-3 or TRBV12-4. CDR3 size: 14 residues. The chain's CDR3 is CASSPGGSGYGYTF.

The chain is built from TRBV14 and TRBJ1-1; TCRdb picks TRBD1, but there is no DNA to check that call. In germline, CDR1 is SGHDN, CDR2 FVKESK. CDR3 length equals 15 residues. CDR3 in amino acids: CASSQPGVGGTEAFF.

This chain links TRBV11-1 with TRBJ1-1; checking the TCRdb D call of TRBD1 is not possible without DNA. This CDR3 has 11 amino acids. Per germline, CDR1 SGHAT and CDR2 FQDESV (reference sequence). CDR3 in amino acids: CASSHGDEAFF.

V usage is TRBV6-5 and J usage is TRBJ2-7. The CDR3 covers 13 residues. Germline assignment: CDR1 MNHEY and CDR2 SVGAGI. The CDR3 reads CASSPLPEDEQYF.

V is TRBV27 and J is TRBJ1-1; without DNA, the TCRdb call of TRBD1 cannot be checked. Germline lookup yields CDR1 MNHEY and CDR2 SMNVEV (reference sequence). The CDR3 is 15 amino acids. CDR3 amino acids: CASSLGSGGNTEAFF.

The genes are TRBV6-2 or TRBV6-3 and TRBJ2-7. The CDR3 is made up of 11 amino acids. Germline V lookup: CDR1 MNHEY, CDR2 SVGEGT. The CDR3 sequence is CASGPSYEQYF.

V and J are TRBV20-1 and TRBJ2-1; TCRdb's D gene call, TRBD2, goes unchecked for lack of DNA. The CDR3 sequence is 15 residues long. CDR1 and CDR2 from the germline V gene are DFQATT and SNEGSKA (reference sequence). The CDR3 sequence: CSAKGLAGDYNEQFF.

V usage is TRBV7-9 and J usage is TRBJ1-2. The CDR3 length is 14 residues. The V gene's germline CDR1 is SEHNR and CDR2 FQNEAQ (reference sequence). The CDR3 is CASSLGNVGYGYTF. Full variable domain (outside the CDR3, taken from reference TRBV7-9 and TRBJ1-2): DTGVSQNPRHKITKRGQNVTFRCDPISEHNRLYWYRQTLGQGPEFLTYFQNEAQLEKSRLLSDRFSAERPKGSFSTLEIQRTEQGDSAMYLCASSLGNVGYGYTFGSGTRLTVV.

V gene TRBV4-2 combines with J gene TRBJ2-1. Germline lookup yields CDR1 LGHNA and CDR2 YNFKEQ. The CDR3 spans 14 residues. CDR3 residues: CASSQVLEHNEQFF.